These 27 T cell receptor beta chains came from one sample sequenced in a study of T cells in Graves' hyperthyroidism and ophthalmopathy. Researchers took RNA transcripts and amplified the TCR beta CDR3 regions from them. RT-PCR in the first round (using the HTBI primer set) targeted the TCR CDR3. MiXCR, applied by TCRdb to the multiplex PCR reads, yields one record per CDR3 protein. This sample carries about 300,000 distinct CDR3 sequences, about 25% of them seen once, and the ten largest clones take roughly 24%. Input material: blood. These receptors were obtained from a man in his forties with Graves' hyperthyroidism that later progressed to Graves' ophthalmopathy.

This clonotype has ten or more counts. This rearrangement joins TRBV28 to TRBJ2-7; 9 positions agree with TRBD1. Germline V gives CDR1 MDHEN, CDR2 SYDVKM. V lost 3 bases and J lost 5; bases outside the gene matches: 5. CDR3 length: 14 amino acids. DNA for the CDR3: TGTGCCAGCAGTTTGGGACAGGGTACCCACGAGCAGTACTTC. It specifies CASSLGQGTHEQYF.

This clonotype was recorded many times. This clone may be a read error of a much larger clone one base away. The chain has TRBV9 and TRBJ1-5; 8 bases are a match to TRBD1. CDR3 length: 14 amino acids. The V and J ends lost 0 bases and 4 bases, in that order; junction bases with no gene match: 0. Germline V gene lookup returns CDR1 SGDLS and CDR2 YYNGEE. The CDR3 coding sequence is TGTGCCAGCAGCGTAGGGGACAGGAATCAGCCCCAGCATTTT. Translation: CASSVGDRNQPQHF.

This clonotype was recorded many times. The chain recombines TRBV10-3 with TRBJ1-2, with D hard to call. V was pared by 7 bases and J by 2 bases, with 11 bases between. The germline gives CDR1 ENHRY, CDR2 SYGVKD. The CDR3 spans 13 residues. The CDR3: CAITHDGNYGYTF. The CDR3 region has the DNA TGTGCCATCACCCACGACGGGAACTATGGCTACACCTTC.

In this sample, this clonotype turned up many times. The chain recombines TRBV7-8 with TRBJ2-5, with D tentatively TRBD1 (6 bases). Germline lookup yields CDR1 SGHVS and CDR2 FQNEAQ. CDR3 length: 14 amino acids. V shed 5 bases and J shed 4 bases, with 14 bases lying between them. CDR3 nucleotides: TGTGCCAGCAGCGCTTTATCAGGGGCAGAGACCCAGTACTTC. Translation: CASSALSGAETQYF.

This clonotype showed up many times. The DNA of the CDR3 is TGCGCCAGCGGGGCCTCGTACCAAGAGACCCAGTACTTC. Translation: CASGASYQETQYF. This sequence joins TRBV10-2 and TRBJ2-5; a weak D match, TRBD1 (5 bases). Trimming cost V 8 bases and J 0 bases, with 10 bases left between them. The CDR3 extends over 13 amino acids. CDR1 and CDR2 from the germline V gene are WSHSY and SAAADI.

This clonotype occurred many times. This sequence joins TRBV19 and TRBJ1-2, with D possibly being TRBD1 (6 bases). CDR3 size: 16 residues. CDR1 and CDR2 (germline): LNHDA, SQIVND (reference sequence). V was shortened by 7 bases and J by 4 bases, with 22 bases between the two germline ends. The CDR3 reads CASTHGAQGSGYGYTF. As DNA, the CDR3 is TGTGCCAGTACCCATGGAGCACAGGGATCCGGCTATGGCTACACCTTC.

The J gene is TRBJ1-6, the V gene TRBV19; 7 positions agree with TRBD1. With V trimmed by 7 bases and J by 10 bases, 10 bases remained unmatched. This CDR3 has 14 amino acids. Germline-derived CDR1 and CDR2 are LNHDA and SQIVND (reference sequence). The CDR3 protein is CASMGDREGSPLHF. DNA of the CDR3: TGTGCCAGTATGGGAGACAGGGAAGGGTCACCCCTCCACTTT.

This clonotype was seen many times. The genes are TRBV4-1 and TRBJ1-5, with a possible D match to TRBD1 (6 bases). The CDR3 sequence is 16 residues long. V lost 1 base, J lost 1 base, and 11 bases lay in between. In germline, CDR1 is MGHRA, CDR2 YSYEKL. This chain's CDR3 is CASSQVGGPSNQPQHF. In DNA form, the CDR3 reads TGCGCCAGCAGCCAAGTCGGGGGGCCAAGCAATCAGCCCCAGCATTTT.

This clonotype was counted at least ten times. The V gene is TRBV5-1, the J gene TRBJ2-5; no clear D gene. Judging by the DNA end, TRBJ2-1 fits better; the J call may be wrong. Germline values: CDR1 SGHRS, CDR2 YFSETQ. The CDR3 loop spans 13 amino acids. This CDR3 is CASSLVIGETQFF. CDR3 DNA sequence: TGCGCCAGCAGCTTGGTTATTGGAGAGACCCAGTTCTTC.

This clonotype was counted at least ten times. This chain joins TRBV12-3 or TRBV12-4 and TRBJ2-5, with TRBD1 identical over 11 bases. After removal of 7 bases from V and 4 bases from J, the junction contained 14 bases not matched to a gene. There are 17 residues in the CDR3. This chain's CDR3 is CASTPLGPGQGGETQYF. CDR3 in DNA: TGTGCCAGCACCCCATTGGGGCCGGGACAGGGGGGAGAGACCCAGTACTTC.

The CDR3 spells CASSLNSEETQYF. The CDR3 bases are TGTGCCAGCAGCTTAAACAGCGAAGAGACCCAGTACTTC. The rearrangement joins TRBV7-2 to TRBJ2-5; no reliable D call. CDR1 is SGHTA and CDR2 is FQGNSA in the germline V gene. The CDR3 length is 13 residues. Trimming left V 2 bases short and J 3 bases short, with 7 bases between.

The chain links TRBV15 to TRBJ2-7; TRBD1 is a possible D gene (5 bases). Germline V CDR1 and CDR2: LNHNV, YYDKDF (reference sequence). The CDR3 sequence is 16 residues long. The V gene lost 1 base and the J gene lost 3 bases, with 16 bases spanning the gap. For the CDR3, the DNA is TGTGCCACCAGCAGAGTTATTGCAGGGTCCCTCTACGAGCAGTACTTC. Encoded protein: CATSRVIAGSLYEQYF.

Many counts were recorded for this clonotype. The chain carries TRBV9 and TRBJ1-1; weak D call: TRBD1 (5 bases). Trimming removed 1 base at V and 11 bases at J, with 15 bases between. CDR1 and CDR2 (germline): SGDLS, YYNGEE. The CDR3 has 13 amino acids. CDR3 sequence: CASSVSDGALAFF. The CDR3 nucleotides read TGTGCCAGCAGCGTAAGTGACGGGGCGTTGGCTTTCTTT.

Ten or more counts support this clonotype. The chain employs TRBV7-2 and TRBJ1-6; 8 bases are a match to TRBD1. V trimming: 0 bases; J trimming: 9 bases; junction bases outside the gene matches: 4. CDR1 and CDR2 (germline): SGHTA, FQGNSA. The CDR3 contains 15 residues. The DNA for the CDR3 is TGTGCCAGCAGCTTAGCGCGGACAGGGACTTCACCCCTCCACTTT. Encoded protein: CASSLARTGTSPLHF.

Ten or more counts support this clonotype. The J gene is TRBJ1-1, the V gene TRBV3-1, with D hard to call. The CDR3 spans 12 residues. Trimming left V 1 base short and J 8 bases short, with 8 bases between. Per germline, CDR1 LGHDT and CDR2 YNNKEL (reference sequence). The CDR3 sequence: CASSQGGKEAFF. In DNA form, the CDR3 reads TGTGCCAGCAGCCAAGGGGGAAAGGAAGCTTTCTTT. Based on the CDR3 plus reference TRBV3-1 and TRBJ1-1, the full variable domain is DTAVSQTPKYLVTQMGNDKSIKCEQNLGHDTMYWYKQDSKKFLKIMFSYNNKELIINETVPNRFSPKSPDKAHLNLHINSLELGDSAVYFCASSQGGKEAFFGQGTRLTVV.

The chain combines TRBV6-5 with TRBJ2-7, with D possibly TRBD1 on 7 matching bases. V lost 2 bases and J lost 4, with 18 bases in between. Germline CDR1 and CDR2: MNHEY and SVGAGI. The CDR3 has 16 amino acids. For the CDR3, the DNA is TGTGCCAGCAGTTACCGTCGTCCAGGGGGGTGGTACGAGCAGTACTTC. Amino acid sequence: CASSYRRPGGWYEQYF.

This sequence joins TRBV12-3 or TRBV12-4 and TRBJ1-6; 8 bases map to TRBD1. The CDR3 extends over 12 amino acids. V lost 6 bases and J lost 14; bases outside the gene matches: 6. CDR3 sequence: CASRDRGGTLHF. In nucleotides, the CDR3 is TGTGCCAGCAGAGACAGGGGTGGCACCCTCCACTTT.

CDR3 amino acids: CARGQGALNYGYTF. CDR3 coding DNA: TGTGCCAGGGGACAGGGGGCACTCAACTATGGCTACACCTTC. V gene TRBV30 combines with J gene TRBJ1-2; TRBD1 matches at 12 bases. The CDR3 spans 14 residues. Trimming at V came to 8 bases and at J to 2 bases, leaving 6 bases not matched to a gene. Germline-derived CDR1 and CDR2 are GTSNPN and SVGIG (reference sequence).

Many counts were recorded for this clonotype. The gene calls are TRBV11-2 and TRBJ2-5; D remains ambiguous. The CDR3 is 13 amino acids. Germline V gene sequence: CDR1 SGHAT, CDR2 FQNNGV. V lost 5 bases, J lost 4 bases, and 11 bases lay in between. CDR3 protein: CASSHLVRETQYF. The CDR3 DNA follows: TGTGCCAGCAGCCATCTAGTTCGAGAGACCCAGTACTTC.

This clonotype was observed at least ten times. V and J are TRBV19 and TRBJ1-2; D unclear. Trimming removed 7 bases at V and 0 bases at J, with 9 bases between. This CDR3 spans 13 amino acids. Germline CDR1 and CDR2: LNHDA and SQIVND (reference sequence). Here the CDR3 reads CASNPNANYGYTF. In nucleotides, the CDR3 is TGTGCCAGTAACCCAAATGCTAACTATGGCTACACCTTC. Drawing the rest from reference TRBV19 and TRBJ1-2, the complete variable domain is DGGITQSPKYLFRKEGQNVTLSCEQNLNHDAMYWYRQDPGQGLRLIYYSQIVNDFQKGDIAEGYSVSREKKESFPLTVTSAQKNPTAFYLCASNPNANYGYTFGSGTRLTVV.

This clonotype was observed many times. The V and J genes are TRBV7-2 and TRBJ2-7, with unresolved D. This CDR3 is 15 amino acids long. The germline V gene has CDR1 SGHTA and CDR2 FQGNSA. Deletions cut 0 bases from V and 4 bases from J, with 13 bases between. In DNA form, the CDR3 reads TGTGCCAGCAGCTTAGCCTTCGCCCATGGATACGAGCAGTACTTC. It codes for CASSLAFAHGYEQYF. The full variable domain, its missing parts supplied by reference TRBV7-2 and TRBJ2-7, is GAGVSQSPSNKVTEKGKDVELRCDPISGHTALYWYRQSLGQGLEFLIYFQGNSAPDKSGLPSDRFSAERTGGSVSTLTIQRTQQEDSAVYLCASSLAFAHGYEQYFGPGTRLTVT.

This clonotype showed up many times. The chain has TRBV28 and TRBJ1-5, with D possibly TRBD1 on 5 matching bases. Germline lookup yields CDR1 MDHEN and CDR2 SYDVKM. This CDR3 region has 16 residues. The V gene lost 5 bases and the J gene lost 0 bases, with 14 bases spanning the gap. This CDR3 is CASSTLGTDSNQPQHF. CDR3 nucleotide sequence: TGTGCCAGCAGTACATTGGGGACGGATAGCAATCAGCCCCAGCATTTT.

This clonotype was recorded a few times. CDR3 DNA: TGTGCCAGCTCACGAGCGGGAGTATCGGCCGGGGAGCTGTTTTTT. As protein: CASSRAGVSAGELFF. The V call is TRBV18, the J call TRBJ2-2, with 8 positions matching TRBD2. V was pared by 4 bases and J by 6 bases, with 7 bases of the junction left unmatched. From germline, CDR1 is KGHSH and CDR2 LQKENI. CDR3 length: 15 amino acids.

This clonotype was recorded many times. The V and J genes are TRBV6-1 and TRBJ2-4, with D tentatively TRBD1 or TRBD2 (7 bases each). V gave up 7 bases and J gave up 5 bases, with 27 bases separating them. The CDR3 covers 18 residues. Germline CDR1 and CDR2: MNHNS and SASEGT. This CDR3 is CASTTGVRGAGSENIQYF. The DNA for the CDR3 is TGTGCCAGCACTACAGGGGTCCGGGGGGCTGGTTCGGAAAACATTCAGTACTTC.

This clonotype has at least ten counts. The genes are TRBV6-5 and TRBJ2-7; D is possibly TRBD2 (7 bases). The germline gives CDR1 MNHEY, CDR2 SVGAGI. The CDR3 is 14 residues long. V was trimmed by 6 bases and J by 3 bases, leaving 15 bases between them. The CDR3 DNA sequence: TGTGCCAGCAGACAGGGCGGGAGTAGCTACGAGCAGTACTTC. Translated: CASRQGGSSYEQYF.

The chain uses TRBV29-1 and TRBJ2-7; perhaps TRBD2 as D (6 bases). CDR3 length equals 13 residues. Germline V gene sequence: CDR1 SQVTM, CDR2 ANQGSEA. The ends were cut back, 4 bases at V and 0 bases at J, with 10 bases in the middle. The CDR3 loop reads CSVVRGNSYEQYF. CDR3 in DNA: TGCAGCGTTGTCCGGGGGAACTCCTACGAGCAGTACTTC.

This clonotype occurred many times. The CDR3 region is CASNAGTGREAFF. The CDR3 DNA reads TGTGCCAGCAATGCCGGGACAGGGCGCGAAGCTTTCTTT. The chain couples TRBV6-1 to TRBJ1-1, with 9 bases lining up with TRBD1. The CDR3 totals 13 residues. V shed 7 bases and J 8 bases; nucleotides not matched to a gene: 8. Germline CDR1 reads MNHNS; CDR2 reads SASEGT.